Below are 5 T cell receptor beta chains sequenced from a single sample in a study of CD8 T cells in Susac syndrome. RNA was extracted with the RNeasy kit, and a quantity of roughly 0.5 to 1 ug was reverse transcribed using random hexamers. TCRdb used MiXCR to reprocess the immunoSEQ multiplex PCR reads, holding one entry per CDR3 protein. Of 330,000 or so distinct CDR3 sequences in the sample, 89% were seen once. The sample taken for sequencing was CD8+ T cells from PBMCs. These TCRs come from a human donor with multiple sclerosis.

The rearrangement joins TRBV27 to TRBJ1-5, with D perhaps matching TRBD1 (5 bases). V was cut by 6 bases and J by 1 base, with 13 bases left in between. The CDR3 runs to 15 residues. Germline V gives CDR1 MNHEY, CDR2 SMNVEV (reference sequence). CDR3 sequence reads: CASSWGNPSNQPQHF. The CDR3 DNA is TGTGCCAGCAGCTGGGGGAATCCGAGCAATCAGCCCCAGCATTTT.

This rearrangement joins TRBV4-2 to TRBJ2-7; 11 positions agree with TRBD2. Germline V gene lookup returns CDR1 LGHNA and CDR2 YNFKEQ. The CDR3 runs 16 residues. The ends lost 0 bases at V and 2 bases at J; junction bases unmatched: 3. CDR3 nucleotides: TGTGCCAGCAGCCAAGAGGCACTAGCGGGGGCCTACGAGCAGTACTTC. Protein sequence: CASSQEALAGAYEQYF.

This chain links TRBV13 with TRBJ2-1; no clear D. Germline CDR1 is PRHDT and CDR2 is FYEKMQ (reference sequence). The V end was cut by 6 bases, the J end by 3 bases, with 9 bases between. The CDR3 runs 13 residues. CDR3 sequence (DNA): TGTGCCAGCAGAGAGGTGGGCTACAATGAGCAGTTCTTC. It yields the protein CASREVGYNEQFF.

The chain combines TRBV3-1 with TRBJ2-7, with 9 bases aligning to TRBD2. J was trimmed by 4 bases and V by 6 bases; bases with no gene match: 25. Per the germline V gene, CDR1 is LGHDT and CDR2 is YNNKEL (reference sequence). The CDR3 is made up of 20 amino acids. CDR3 protein: CASSLRAGSKSLAGLYEQYF. CDR3 coding DNA: TGTGCCAGCAGTCTCCGGGCGGGGTCAAAAAGTCTAGCGGGACTATACGAGCAGTACTTC.

This clonotype was observed a single time. The chain recombines TRBV3-1 with TRBJ2-3, with D perhaps TRBD2 (6 bases). CDR3 length: 16 residues. Germline V lookup: CDR1 LGHDT, CDR2 YNNKEL (reference sequence). Trimming removed 2 bases from V and 0 bases from J, with 12 bases in between. This chain's CDR3 is CASSQTGAESTDTQYF. CDR3 sequence (DNA): TGTGCCAGCAGCCAAACGGGAGCGGAAAGCACAGATACGCAGTATTTT.